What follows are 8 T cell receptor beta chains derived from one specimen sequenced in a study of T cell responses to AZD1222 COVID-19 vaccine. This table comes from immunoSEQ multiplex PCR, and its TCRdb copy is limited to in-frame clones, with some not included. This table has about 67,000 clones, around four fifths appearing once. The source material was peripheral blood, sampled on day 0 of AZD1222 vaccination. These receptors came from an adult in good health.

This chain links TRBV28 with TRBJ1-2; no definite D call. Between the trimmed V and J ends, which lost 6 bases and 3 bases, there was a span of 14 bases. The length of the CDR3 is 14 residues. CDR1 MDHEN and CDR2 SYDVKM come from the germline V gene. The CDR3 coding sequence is TGTGCCAGCAGCCTTAATAAGTATGACTATGGCTACACCTTC. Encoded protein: CASSLNKYDYGYTF.

The CDR3 spells CATSRRKDNTGELFF. For the CDR3, the DNA is TGTGCCACCTCAAGACGGAAAGATAACACCGGGGAGCTGTTTTTT. The chain joins TRBV12-1 to TRBJ2-2. TRBV12-1 is classified as a pseudogene. This CDR3 is 15 amino acids long.

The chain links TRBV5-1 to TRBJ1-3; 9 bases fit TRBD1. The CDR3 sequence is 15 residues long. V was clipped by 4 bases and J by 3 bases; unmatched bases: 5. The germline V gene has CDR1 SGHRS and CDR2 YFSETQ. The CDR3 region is CASSLGQGYGNTIYF. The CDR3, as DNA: TGCGCCAGCAGCCTGGGACAGGGTTATGGAAACACCATATATTTT.

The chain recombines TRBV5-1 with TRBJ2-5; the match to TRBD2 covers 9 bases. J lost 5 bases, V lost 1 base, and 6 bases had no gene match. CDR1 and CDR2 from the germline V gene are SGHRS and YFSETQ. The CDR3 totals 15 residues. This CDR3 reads CASSLSPSGKETQYF. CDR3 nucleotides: TGCGCCAGCAGCTTGTCCCCTAGCGGGAAGGAGACCCAGTACTTC.

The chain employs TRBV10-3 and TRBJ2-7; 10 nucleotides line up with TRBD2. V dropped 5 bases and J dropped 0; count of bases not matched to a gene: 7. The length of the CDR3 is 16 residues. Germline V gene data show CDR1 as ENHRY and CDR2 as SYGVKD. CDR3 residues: CAISHLLAGSSYEQYF. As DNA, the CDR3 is TGTGCCATCAGTCATTTACTAGCGGGGAGCTCCTACGAGCAGTACTTC.

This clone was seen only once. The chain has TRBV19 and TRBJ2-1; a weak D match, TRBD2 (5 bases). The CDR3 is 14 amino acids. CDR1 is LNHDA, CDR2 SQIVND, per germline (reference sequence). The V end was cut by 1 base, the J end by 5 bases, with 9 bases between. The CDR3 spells CASSIGTFDNEQFF. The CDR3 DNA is TGTGCCAGTAGTATAGGGACTTTTGACAATGAGCAGTTCTTC.

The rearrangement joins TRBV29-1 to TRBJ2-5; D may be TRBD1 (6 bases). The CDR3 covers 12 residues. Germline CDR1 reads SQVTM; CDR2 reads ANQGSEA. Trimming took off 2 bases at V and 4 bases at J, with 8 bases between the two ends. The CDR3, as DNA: TGCAGCGTTGAAATGGGGGCAGAGACCCAGTACTTC. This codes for CSVEMGAETQYF. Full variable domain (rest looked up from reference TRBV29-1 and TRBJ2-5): SAVISQKPSRDICQRGTSLTIQCQVDSQVTMMFWYRQQPGQSLTLIATANQGSEATYESGFVIDKFPISRPNLTFSTLTVSNMSPEDSSIYLCSVEMGAETQYFGPGTRLLVL.

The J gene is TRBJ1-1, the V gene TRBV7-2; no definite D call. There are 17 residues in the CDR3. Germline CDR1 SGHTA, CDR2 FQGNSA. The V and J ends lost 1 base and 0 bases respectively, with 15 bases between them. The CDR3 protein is CASSLETFRIMNTEAFF. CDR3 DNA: TGTGCCAGCAGCTTAGAGACATTCCGGATTATGAACACTGAAGCTTTCTTT.